This T cell receptor (beta chain) was captured by sequencing in a study of T cells in Graves' hyperthyroidism and ophthalmopathy. Study-wide points: Among thyroid clonotypes expanded above 0.001, most also appeared in blood.

RNA transcripts served as the template for amplifying TCR beta CDR3 regions. The HTBI set primed first-round TCR CDR3 RT-PCR. One entry per CDR3 protein, called by TCRdb with MiXCR from the multiplex PCR reads. The sample lists roughly 420,000 distinct CDR3 sequences, 15% to 19% occurring once. There are many counts of this clonotype. The antigen is unknown. This CDR3 is 12 amino acids long. V was cut by 1 base and J by 7 bases, with 11 bases left in between. Germline V lookup: CDR1 DFQATT, CDR2 SNEGSKA (reference sequence). The chain uses TRBV20-1 and TRBJ2-7; unclear D gene. Source material: blood. This TCR derives from a young woman with Graves' hyperthyroidism. This CDR3 reads CSARAPNGEQYF. CDR3 bases: TGCAGTGCTAGAGCTCCGAATGGAGAGCAGTACTTC.